The present T cell receptor beta chain was sequenced within a study of T cell responses to AZD1222 COVID-19 vaccine. This clone came up a few times. Its target is not known. General study results and limits: At 160-218 and 743-854, vaccine-associated CD4 TCRs were dominant, and they spanned spike.

CDR1 is MRHNA and CDR2 is SNTAGT in the germline V gene. With V trimmed by 7 bases and J by 7 bases, 8 bases remained unmatched. The CDR3 totals 14 residues. Some clones are missing from TCRdb's copy, which holds only in-frame ones; the method was immunoSEQ multiplex PCR. This repertoire shows 120,000 to 150,000 clones, 90% found once; its top ten account for 3.4%. The receptor was isolated from an adult in good health. Sequencing was performed on peripheral blood, taken on day 0 of AZD1222 vaccination. The chain is built from TRBV6-4 and TRBJ1-4; 8 bases map to TRBD1. CDR3 bases: TGTGCCAGCACCTGCCCAACAGGGGGTGAAAAACTGTTTTTT. It codes for CASTCPTGGEKLFF.